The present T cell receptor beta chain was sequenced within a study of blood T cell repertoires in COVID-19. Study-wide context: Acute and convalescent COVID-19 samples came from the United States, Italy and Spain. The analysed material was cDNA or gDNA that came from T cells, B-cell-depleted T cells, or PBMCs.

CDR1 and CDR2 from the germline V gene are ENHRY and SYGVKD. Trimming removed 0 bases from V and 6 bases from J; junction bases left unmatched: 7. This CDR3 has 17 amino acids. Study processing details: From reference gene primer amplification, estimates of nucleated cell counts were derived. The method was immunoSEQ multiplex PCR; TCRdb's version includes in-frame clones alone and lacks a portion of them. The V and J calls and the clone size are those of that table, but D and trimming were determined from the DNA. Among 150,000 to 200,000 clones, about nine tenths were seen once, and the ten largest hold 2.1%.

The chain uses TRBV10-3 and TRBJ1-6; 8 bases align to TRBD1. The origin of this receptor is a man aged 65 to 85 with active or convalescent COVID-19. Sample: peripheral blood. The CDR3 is CAISESHWGQANSPLHF. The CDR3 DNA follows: TGTGCCATCAGTGAGTCTCATTGGGGACAGGCTAATTCACCCCTCCACTTT.